These 8 T cell receptor beta chains originate from one sample sequenced in a study of identical twins. Each CDR3 protein is one row after TCRdb ran MiXCR on the 5' RACE reads. Seen here are 250,000 to 300,000 distinct CDR3 sequences, just under 9.5% observed once, and the top ten hold approximately 7%. This sample was also put to use in a study of yellow fever vaccine responses in identical twins.

The specimen was CD8+ T cells sorted from blood. The receptors stem from a woman aged 18-29 years in good health.

This clonotype was recorded a few times. This rearrangement joins TRBV6-4 to TRBJ2-3; 8 bases match TRBD1. With V trimmed by 4 bases and J by 5 bases, 8 bases remained unmatched. The CDR3 loop spans 15 amino acids. Germline V lookup: CDR1 MRHNA, CDR2 SNTAGT. In DNA form, the CDR3 reads TGTGCCAGCAGTGGCCGGGCAGGGGGCGTAGATACGCAGTATTTT. Residues: CASSGRAGGVDTQYF.

Many counts were recorded for this clonotype. The CDR3 DNA sequence: TGCGCCAGCACTCGGACTAGCGGGTCCACAGATACGCAGTATTTT. Translating it yields CASTRTSGSTDTQYF. The chain links TRBV5-1 to TRBJ2-3, with 11 nucleotides matching TRBD2. The CDR3 extends over 15 amino acids. Trimming removed 6 bases from V and 2 bases from J; junction bases left unmatched: 5. CDR1 is SGHRS, CDR2 YFSETQ, per germline.

This chain uses TRBV19 with TRBJ2-1; D is possibly TRBD2 (5 bases). The V end was cut by 1 base, the J end by 5 bases, with 12 bases between. The CDR3 has 15 amino acids. CDR1 and CDR2 (germline): LNHDA, SQIVND (reference sequence). Here the CDR3 DNA reads TGTGCCAGTAGTATAGTGGCTAGCTCACACAATGAGCAGTTCTTC. It codes for CASSIVASSHNEQFF.

This sequence joins TRBV6-6 and TRBJ2-1, with D possibly called TRBD1 or TRBD2 (6 bases each). Trimming pared 7 bases from V and 5 bases from J, leaving 9 bases between. CDR1 and CDR2 from the germline V gene are MNHNY and SVGAGI (reference sequence). The CDR3 has 12 residues. CDR3 amino acids: CASIGGNNEQFF. For the CDR3, the DNA is TGTGCCAGCATAGGGGGGAACAATGAGCAGTTCTTC.

Ten or more counts support this clonotype. The chain uses TRBV27 and TRBJ2-1; possibly TRBD2 for D (5 bases). The V and J ends lost 0 bases and 2 bases respectively, with 8 bases between them. The V gene's germline CDR1 is MNHEY and CDR2 SMNVEV (reference sequence). The CDR3 sequence is 15 residues long. CDR3 amino acids: CASSLSPAAYNEQFF. The CDR3, as DNA: TGTGCCAGCAGTTTATCTCCAGCGGCCTACAATGAGCAGTTCTTC.

The chain employs TRBV7-2 and TRBJ1-5, with 9 bases matching TRBD1. J gave up 3 bases and V 5 bases, and 11 bases lay outside the gene matches. Germline-derived CDR1 and CDR2 are SGHTA and FQGNSA. There are 17 residues in the CDR3. CDR3 nucleotide sequence: TGTGCCAGCAGCAGACTCCGGGACAGGGAGGACAATCAGCCCCAGCATTTT. It yields the protein CASSRLRDREDNQPQHF.

This clonotype appeared a few times. The chain combines TRBV7-6 with TRBJ1-5, with 8 bases that match TRBD1. CDR1 and CDR2 (germline): SGHVS, FNYEAQ. CDR3 length: 15 residues. Trimming removed 5 bases from V and 1 base from J; junction bases left unmatched: 4. The CDR3 is CASSLRTGSNQPQHF. CDR3 DNA: TGTGCCAGCAGCCTACGGACAGGGAGCAATCAGCCCCAGCATTTT.

This clonotype was detected only a few times. The rearrangement links TRBV7-9 to TRBJ2-7, with D perhaps matching TRBD1 (6 bases). The CDR3 runs to 13 residues. CDR1 SEHNR and CDR2 FQNEAQ come from the germline V gene (reference sequence). V was trimmed by 5 bases and J by 2 bases, leaving 10 bases between them. CDR3 in amino acids: CASSVRDTYEQYF. In DNA, the CDR3 is TGTGCCAGCAGCGTACGGGACACCTACGAGCAGTACTTC.